The 15 T cell receptor beta chains given below trace back to one sample, sequenced in a study of shared clonotypes between healthy human individuals. The repertoire was sequenced with immunoSEQ multiplex PCR; TCRdb's copy has only in-frame clones and lacks some. The sample carries under 650,000 clones, about 95% recorded once. The sequenced material came from naive CD4+ T cells sorted from blood. The sample's subset: CD45RA+ positively selected. Every receptor here comes from a woman aged 30 to 39 in good health.

The gene calls are TRBV18 and TRBJ2-7; D is perhaps TRBD2 (6 bases). Trimming pared 6 bases from V and 2 bases from J, leaving 11 bases between. The CDR3 has 13 residues. CDR1 and CDR2 (germline): KGHSH, LQKENI. The CDR3 is CASSPGTPYEQYF. For the CDR3, the DNA is TGTGCCAGCTCTCCCGGGACTCCCTACGAGCAGTACTTC.

J is TRBJ1-3 and V is TRBV18; D may be TRBD1 (5 bases). The CDR3 extends over 14 amino acids. Trimming cost V 2 bases and J 8 bases, with 13 bases left between them. Germline V lookup: CDR1 KGHSH, CDR2 LQKENI. CDR3 amino acids: CASSPFGASDTIYF. CDR3 nucleotide sequence: TGTGCCAGCTCACCATTCGGGGCCTCCGACACCATATATTTT.

The chain is built from TRBV19 and TRBJ1-5; D is perhaps TRBD1 (6 bases). The V end was cut by 11 bases, the J end by 4 bases, with 15 bases between. Germline V gene lookup returns CDR1 LNHDA and CDR2 SQIVND (reference sequence). This CDR3 region has 13 residues. In nucleotides, the CDR3 is TGTGCCTCCTCCGGGGGGCCTAATCAGCCCCAGCATTTT. Protein: CASSGGPNQPQHF. Full variable domain (rest looked up from reference TRBV19 and TRBJ1-5): DGGITQSPKYLFRKEGQNVTLSCEQNLNHDAMYWYRQDPGQGLRLIYYSQIVNDFQKGDIAEGYSVSREKKESFPLTVTSAQKNPTAFYLCASSGGPNQPQHFGDGTRLSIL.

This clone was recorded only once. The chain uses TRBV10-2 and TRBJ2-5; 13 bases match TRBD2. The CDR3 has 13 amino acids. J was trimmed by 5 bases and V by 8 bases; bases with no gene match: 2. Germline-derived CDR1 and CDR2 are WSHSY and SAAADI. The CDR3 DNA follows: TGCGCCAGCCGGACTAGCGGGAGTGAGACCCAGTACTTC. As protein: CASRTSGSETQYF.

The chain recombines TRBV4-2 with TRBJ2-1, with 8 bases that match TRBD2. The germline gives CDR1 LGHNA, CDR2 YNFKEQ. J lost 8 bases, V lost 3 bases, and 15 bases had no gene match. The CDR3 extends over 17 amino acids. CDR3 nucleotides: TGTGCCAGCAGCCACCTTTCACCGGGACTAGTAATCCATGAGCAGTTCTTC. This encodes CASSHLSPGLVIHEQFF.

A single count supports this clone. The V and J genes are TRBV2 and TRBJ2-7; 9 positions match TRBD1. V shed 8 bases and J 3 bases; nucleotides not matched to a gene: 5. The CDR3 spans 13 residues. CDR1 SNHLY and CDR2 FYNNEI come from the germline V gene. CDR3 DNA sequence: TGTGCCAGCGCCGGACAGGGGATCTACGAGCAGTACTTC. Translated: CASAGQGIYEQYF.

This CDR3 is CAWSGGLFNQPQHF. CDR3 bases: TGTGCCTGGAGTGGGGGGTTATTCAATCAGCCCCAGCATTTT. The gene calls are TRBV30 and TRBJ1-5; D may be TRBD1 (5 bases). The CDR3 covers 14 residues. V lost 1 base to trimming and J lost 3 bases, with 10 bases between them. Germline V gene data show CDR1 as GTSNPN and CDR2 as SVGIG (reference sequence). The full variable domain, in which reference TRBV30 and TRBJ1-5 provide the parts outside the CDR3, is SQTIHQWPATLVQPVGSPLSLECTVEGTSNPNLYWYRQAAGRGLQLLFYSVGIGQISSEVPQNLSASRPQDRQFILSSKKLLLSDSGFYLCAWSGGLFNQPQHFGDGTRLSIL.

The genes are TRBV27 and TRBJ2-7; 7 nucleotides line up with TRBD2. Unmatched junction bases numbered 9, after V lost 6 bases and J lost 1 base. The CDR3 spans 15 residues. The germline gives CDR1 MNHEY, CDR2 SMNVEV (reference sequence). The CDR3 sequence: CASREMGGVSYEQYF. The CDR3 region has the DNA TGTGCCAGCAGGGAAATGGGGGGGGTTTCCTACGAGCAGTACTTC.

The J gene is TRBJ2-1, the V gene TRBV5-1, with 11 positions matching TRBD2. V lost 3 bases and J lost 0; bases outside the gene matches: 8. Germline V lookup: CDR1 SGHRS, CDR2 YFSETQ. This CDR3 contains 18 residues. The CDR3 coding sequence is TGCGCCAGCAGCTCCCGGTTAGCGGGAGGGAGCTCCTACAATGAGCAGTTCTTC. The encoded protein is CASSSRLAGGSSYNEQFF.

The CDR3 nucleotides read TGTGCCAGCAGCCCTCGCCGCGGAAAATACACCGGGGAGCTGTTTTTT. As protein: CASSPRRGKYTGELFF. The rearrangement joins TRBV7-2 to TRBJ2-2; D remains unclear. Germline V CDR1 and CDR2: SGHTA, FQGNSA. The V gene lost 5 bases and the J gene lost 3 bases, with 16 bases spanning the gap. This CDR3 is built from 16 residues.

The rearrangement joins TRBV28 to TRBJ1-4; TRBD1 might be the D (5 bases). The germline gives CDR1 MDHEN, CDR2 SYDVKM. The CDR3 extends over 13 amino acids. V lost 7 bases and J 8 bases, leaving 14 bases between the germline ends. CDR3 amino acids: CASNMGQAEKLFF. CDR3 nucleotide sequence: TGTGCCAGCAACATGGGGCAGGCAGAAAAACTGTTTTTT.

V and J are TRBV7-9 and TRBJ2-6, with unresolved D. The germline gives CDR1 SEHNR, CDR2 FQNEAQ (reference sequence). The CDR3 is 15 residues long. Between the trimmed V and J ends, which lost 7 bases and 0 bases, there was a span of 10 bases. This chain's CDR3 is CASKYRGSGANVLTF. In DNA form, the CDR3 reads TGTGCCAGCAAGTACCGTGGCTCTGGGGCCAACGTCCTGACTTTC. The full variable domain, completed using reference TRBV7-9 and TRBJ2-6, is DTGVSQNPRHKITKRGQNVTFRCDPISEHNRLYWYRQTLGQGPEFLTYFQNEAQLEKSRLLSDRFSAERPKGSFSTLEIQRTEQGDSAMYLCASKYRGSGANVLTFGAGSRLTVL.

The chain joins TRBV19 to TRBJ2-1; 10 positions agree with TRBD1. Germline trimming cut 3 bases from V and 6 bases from J; bases unmatched to any gene: 5. The CDR3 totals 15 residues. Per the germline V gene, CDR1 is LNHDA and CDR2 is SQIVND (reference sequence). DNA for the CDR3: TGTGCCAGTAGTATGGGGACAGGGGTAGGCAATGAGCAGTTCTTC. Its protein is CASSMGTGVGNEQFF.

This chain uses TRBV28 with TRBJ1-2; D is undetermined. The V and J ends lost 5 bases and 2 bases respectively, with 15 bases between them. Per germline, CDR1 MDHEN and CDR2 SYDVKM. The length of the CDR3 is 15 residues. This chain's CDR3 is CASSHPPAGNYGYTF. In nucleotides, the CDR3 is TGTGCCAGCAGTCACCCTCCGGCCGGGAACTATGGCTACACCTTC.

This rearrangement joins TRBV19 to TRBJ2-1; TRBD2 agrees at 11 bases. The CDR3 has 19 amino acids. Trimming at V came to 6 bases and at J to 1 base, leaving 14 bases not matched to a gene. The germline V gene has CDR1 LNHDA and CDR2 SQIVND (reference sequence). CDR3: CASRTEPSIAGGSYNEQFF. DNA of the CDR3: TGTGCCAGTAGGACCGAACCTTCTATAGCGGGAGGGTCCTACAATGAGCAGTTCTTC.